One and the same sample provided the 7 T cell receptor beta chains below, sequenced in a study of response to subunit inactivated influenza vaccine. One entry per CDR3 protein, called by TCRdb with MiXCR from the RT-PCR reads. The sample lists about half a million distinct CDR3 sequences, about 7.6% occurring once. The sample here was PBMCs from blood, taken 23 months after vaccination. All receptors derive from a man between 50 and 69 years old who received an inactivated influenza vaccine.

This CDR3 is CASSIAGGVETQYF. CDR3 DNA sequence: TGTGCCAGCAGCATAGCGGGGGGCGTAGAGACCCAGTACTTC. The chain links TRBV27 to TRBJ2-5, with 10 bases fitting TRBD2. CDR1 is MNHEY, CDR2 SMNVEV, per germline (reference sequence). V lost 6 bases to trimming and J lost 4 bases; unmatched junction nucleotides: 5. The CDR3 spans 14 residues.

The table lists this clonotype with a few counts. This chain links TRBV18 with TRBJ1-1, with a tentative D call TRBD1 (5 bases). CDR3 length equals 14 residues. In germline, CDR1 is KGHSH, CDR2 LQKENI. V was pared by 3 bases and J by 4 bases, with 12 bases between. The CDR3 sequence: CASSPGTASTEAFF. CDR3 nucleotide sequence: TGTGCCAGCTCACCCGGGACCGCGTCCACTGAAGCTTTCTTT.

This clonotype came up a few times. The V and J genes are TRBV20-1 and TRBJ2-3; D is perhaps TRBD1 (6 bases). The V gene's germline CDR1 is DFQATT and CDR2 SNEGSKA (reference sequence). With 0 bases removed from V and 7 bases from J, the gap between germline ends came to 14 bases. This CDR3 comprises 14 residues. In nucleotides, the CDR3 is TGCAGTGCTAGAGATTTAACGGGACAATATACGCAGTATTTT. Its translation is CSARDLTGQYTQYF.

This clonotype appeared many times. CDR3 amino acids: CASSVDRDSSYEQYF. Written as DNA, the CDR3 is TGCGCCAGCAGCGTGGACAGGGACAGCTCCTACGAGCAGTACTTC. V is TRBV10-2 and J is TRBJ2-7; 8 bases line up with TRBD1. The CDR3 consists of 15 residues. Germline V gene data show CDR1 as WSHSY and CDR2 as SAAADI. Trimming took 6 bases from V and 0 from J; bases not matched to a gene: 7.

The rearrangement joins TRBV7-2 to TRBJ1-1; possibly TRBD1 for D (6 bases). The CDR3 runs 15 residues. Trimming shortened V by 1 base and J by 7 bases, and 16 bases separated the two germline ends. Germline V gives CDR1 SGHTA, CDR2 FQGNSA. The CDR3 DNA is TGTGCCAGCAGCTTAGATGCGGGGGCGGATAGTGAAGCTTTCTTT. Amino acid sequence: CASSLDAGADSEAFF.

This clonotype was counted between two and nine times. The gene calls are TRBV20-1 and TRBJ2-2, with D perhaps given as TRBD1 or TRBD2 (5 bases each). CDR1 is DFQATT and CDR2 is SNEGSKA in the germline V gene (reference sequence). The CDR3 contains 15 residues. Trimming took 0 bases from V and 4 from J, leaving 12 bases between them. CDR3 DNA sequence: TGCAGTGCTAGAGATGGGACCATCCCCACCGGGGAGCTGTTTTTT. It specifies CSARDGTIPTGELFF.

The V and J genes are TRBV6-2 or TRBV6-3 and TRBJ2-1; TRBD1 matches at 11 bases. Germline CDR1 and CDR2: MNHEY and SVGEGT. The ends lost 7 bases at V and 0 bases at J; junction bases unmatched: 11. The CDR3 is 18 residues long. The CDR3 sequence: CASTNFRDRGVSYNEQFF. CDR3 sequence (DNA): TGTGCCAGCACCAACTTCCGGGACAGGGGGGTCTCCTACAATGAGCAGTTCTTC.